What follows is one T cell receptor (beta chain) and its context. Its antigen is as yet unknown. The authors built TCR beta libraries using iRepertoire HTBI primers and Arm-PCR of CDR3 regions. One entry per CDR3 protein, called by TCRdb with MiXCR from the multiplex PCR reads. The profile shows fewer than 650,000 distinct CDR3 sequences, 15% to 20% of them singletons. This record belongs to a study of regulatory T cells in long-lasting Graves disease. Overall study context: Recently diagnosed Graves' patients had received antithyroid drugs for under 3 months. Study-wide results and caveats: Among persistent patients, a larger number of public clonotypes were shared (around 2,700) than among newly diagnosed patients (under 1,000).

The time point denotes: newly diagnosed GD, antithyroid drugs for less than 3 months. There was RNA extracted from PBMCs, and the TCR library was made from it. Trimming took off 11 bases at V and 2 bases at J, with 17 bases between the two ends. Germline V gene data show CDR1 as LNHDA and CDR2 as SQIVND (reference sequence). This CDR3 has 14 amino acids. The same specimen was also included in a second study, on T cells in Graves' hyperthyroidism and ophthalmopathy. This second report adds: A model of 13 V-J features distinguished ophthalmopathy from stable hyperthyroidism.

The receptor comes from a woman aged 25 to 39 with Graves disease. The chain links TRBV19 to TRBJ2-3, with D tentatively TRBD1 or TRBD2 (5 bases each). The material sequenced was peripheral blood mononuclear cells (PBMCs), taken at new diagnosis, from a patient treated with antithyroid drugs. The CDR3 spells CAARVGGTTDTQYF. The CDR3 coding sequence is TGTGCCGCCAGGGTAGGAGGAACCACAGATACGCAGTATTTT.